The rows below give T cell receptor beta chains drawn from one sample of a study of CD8 T cells in Susac syndrome. TCRdb fed the immunoSEQ multiplex PCR reads into MiXCR, producing one record per CDR3 protein. The table lists some 250,000 distinct CDR3 sequences, about 96% of them singletons. Material for sequencing was CD4+ T cells from PBMCs. These receptors originate from a human donor with Susac syndrome. The CDR3 runs from the conserved cysteine through the conserved F or W. D genes are given only for firm matches. Size is omitted from some rows. Given values are once, few, many or a class for expanded clones.

size: NA; D: TRBD1; V: TRBV4-1; J: TRBJ1-2; DNA: TGCGCCAGCAGCCATTTCGCCCGGGACAGGGGCGTTCGCTACACCTTC; CDR3: CASSHFARDRGVRYTF
size: NA; D: NA; V: TRBV29-1; J: TRBJ1-5; DNA: TGCAGCGTTGAAGCGGGGTTCGGGCAGCCCCAGCATTTT; CDR3: CSVEAGFGQPQHF
size: NA; D: NA; V: TRBV29-1; J: TRBJ2-1; DNA: TGCAGCGTTTCGGGACCTGCCTACAATGAGCAGTTCTTC; CDR3: CSVSGPAYNEQFF
size: once; D: NA; V: TRBV18; J: TRBJ1-2; DNA: TGTGCCAGCTCACCGTGGGACACTGGTGACTACACCTTC; CDR3: CASSPWDTGDYTF
size: NA; D: TRBD2; V: TRBV18; J: TRBJ2-7; DNA: TGTGCCAGCTCACCGACTAATTTCTATACTAGCGCCGTGTCCTACGAGCAGTACTTC; CDR3: CASSPTNFYTSAVSYEQYF
size: NA; D: NA; V: TRBV30; J: TRBJ1-5; DNA: TGTGCCTGGACGCTCCAGCCCCAGCATTTT; CDR3: CAWTLQPQHF
size: NA; D: TRBD2; V: TRBV27; J: TRBJ2-5; DNA: TGTGCCAGCAGTTTATGGGAGGGGGAGACCCAGTACTTC; CDR3: CASSLWEGETQYF
size: NA; D: TRBD2; V: TRBV5-6; J: TRBJ2-1; DNA: TGTGCCAGCAGCGAGAAATCCTCGGGGGGGCCCTACAATGAGCAGTTCTTC; CDR3: CASSEKSSGGPYNEQFF
size: NA; D: TRBD2; V: TRBV3-1; J: TRBJ2-7; DNA: TGTGCCAGCAGCCAATCTGGCGGGAGCTTGGACGAGCAGTACTTC; CDR3: CASSQSGGSLDEQYF
size: few; D: NA; V: TRBV20-1; J: TRBJ2-7; DNA: TGCAGTGCTAGAGATGGGGGGGCCCACGAGCAGTACTTC; CDR3: CSARDGGAHEQYF
size: NA; D: TRBD1; V: TRBV27; J: TRBJ1-2; DNA: TGTGCCAGCAGTTTAGACAGGGGAAATGGCTACACCTTC; CDR3: CASSLDRGNGYTF
size: NA; D: TRBD2; V: TRBV29-1; J: TRBJ2-3; DNA: TGCAGCGCCGGGTTGGGCAGCGGGATTAACATAGATACGCAGTATTTT; CDR3: CSAGLGSGINIDTQYF
size: NA; D: TRBD1; V: TRBV12-3/TRBV12-4; J: TRBJ1-2; DNA: TGTGCCAGCAGTTGGGACAGGAACTATGGCTACACCTTC; CDR3: CASSWDRNYGYTF
size: NA; D: NA; V: TRBV11-3; J: TRBJ2-7; DNA: TGTGCCAGCAGCTTAGATCCAATACTAGCACCGGGCGAGCAGTACTTC; CDR3: CASSLDPILAPGEQYF
size: once; D: NA; V: TRBV15; J: TRBJ2-5; DNA: TGTGCCACCAGCAGAGATCTGACAGGTCAAGAGACCCAGTACTTC; CDR3: CATSRDLTGQETQYF
size: NA; D: TRBD1; V: TRBV20-1; J: TRBJ1-2; DNA: TGCAGTGTTCGGGACAGGGGGAACTATGGCTACACCTTC; CDR3: CSVRDRGNYGYTF
size: NA; D: NA; V: TRBV10-3; J: TRBJ2-7; DNA: TGTGCCATCAGTGACATCAGCCTCGTCTCCTACGAGCAGTACTTC; CDR3: CAISDISLVSYEQYF
size: once; D: TRBD1; V: TRBV14; J: TRBJ2-2; DNA: TGTGCCAGCAGCCTAAGGGTTGGGACAGCTAACACCGGGGAGCTGTTTTTT; CDR3: CASSLRVGTANTGELFF
size: NA; D: NA; V: TRBV20-1; J: TRBJ2-7; DNA: TGCAGTGCTAGAGAGTTACCCCGTTACGAGCAGTACTTC; CDR3: CSARELPRYEQYF
size: NA; D: NA; V: TRBV5-1; J: TRBJ2-7; DNA: TGCGCCAGCAGCTTGGAGGGCTACGAGCAGTACTTC; CDR3: CASSLEGYEQYF
size: NA; D: NA; V: TRBV18; J: TRBJ2-1; DNA: TGTGCCAGCTCTCCGACCCAGGGGGGCAATGAGCAGTTCTTC; CDR3: CASSPTQGGNEQFF
size: NA; D: TRBD1; V: TRBV4-1; J: TRBJ1-1; DNA: TGCGCCAGCAGCCAACAGGGGGCTCAGAACACTGAAGCTTTCTTT; CDR3: CASSQQGAQNTEAFF
size: NA; D: TRBD1; V: TRBV5-1; J: TRBJ1-4; DNA: TGCGCCAGCAGCTTATACAGGGGTGAAAAACTGTTTTTT; CDR3: CASSLYRGEKLFF
size: NA; D: NA; V: TRBV25-1; J: TRBJ2-7; DNA: TGTGCCAGCAGTGAATACGGGGTCCCCTACGAGCAGTACTTC; CDR3: CASSEYGVPYEQYF
size: NA; D: NA; V: TRBV2; J: TRBJ2-3; DNA: TGTGCCAGCAGTGAAGGTATTGGCCTCCGAGGGGATACGCAGTATTTT; CDR3: CASSEGIGLRGDTQYF
size: NA; D: NA; V: TRBV9; J: TRBJ1-5; DNA: TGTGCCAGCAGCGCGGAGGGGTGGAATAGCAATCAGCCCCAGCATTTT; CDR3: CASSAEGWNSNQPQHF
size: NA; D: NA; V: TRBV11-3; J: TRBJ2-2; DNA: TGTGCCAGCAGCCCCCTGAGACAGAACACCGGGGAGCTGTTTTTT; CDR3: CASSPLRQNTGELFF
size: once; D: NA; V: TRBV7-9; J: TRBJ2-1; DNA: TGTGCCAGCAGCATTCGGCGGGCGGACGACAATGAGCAGTTCTTC; CDR3: CASSIRRADDNEQFF
size: NA; D: NA; V: TRBV13; J: TRBJ2-7; DNA: TGTGCCAGCAGCTTCCCTCTAAACTACGAGCAGTACTTC; CDR3: CASSFPLNYEQYF
size: once; D: TRBD1; V: TRBV29-1; J: TRBJ2-5; DNA: TGCAGCGGAGTCCCTGCGGGACAGGGCCAAGAGACCCAGTACTTC; CDR3: CSGVPAGQGQETQYF
size: NA; D: NA; V: TRBV29-1; J: TRBJ1-3; DNA: TGCAGCGTCGGGACTGACGAAAACACCATATATTTT; CDR3: CSVGTDENTIYF
size: NA; D: NA; V: TRBV7-9; J: TRBJ2-1; DNA: TGTGCCAGCAGCTTAGCGGAATCAGGCCCCTACAATGAGCAGTTCTTC; CDR3: CASSLAESGPYNEQFF
size: NA; D: NA; V: TRBV5-4; J: TRBJ2-7; DNA: TGTGCCAGCAGCTTGGTCGACGAGGGGTTTCAGCAGTACTTC; CDR3: CASSLVDEGFQQYF
size: few; D: TRBD1; V: TRBV9; J: TRBJ1-1; DNA: TGTGCCAGCAGCTCGCGGACAGGGAACACTGAAGCTTTCTTT; CDR3: CASSSRTGNTEAFF
size: few; D: NA; V: TRBV3-1; J: TRBJ1-2; DNA: TGTGCCAGCAGCCATGGGGGAGGCTATGGCTACACCTTC; CDR3: CASSHGGGYGYTF
size: NA; D: NA; V: TRBV20-1; J: TRBJ2-2; DNA: TGCAGTGCTAGGGAACAGGGTCCCGGGGAGCTGTTTTTT; CDR3: CSAREQGPGELFF
size: few; D: NA; V: TRBV6-5; J: TRBJ2-5; DNA: TGTGCCAGCAGTTCTTGGGAGACCCAGTACTTC; CDR3: CASSSWETQYF
size: NA; D: NA; V: TRBV30; J: TRBJ1-2; DNA: TGTGCCTGGAGGGAGACCAATGGCTACACCTTC; CDR3: CAWRETNGYTF
size: NA; D: NA; V: TRBV14; J: TRBJ2-5; DNA: TGTGCCAGCAGCCAAAGGTGGGAGACCCAGTACTTC; CDR3: CASSQRWETQYF
size: NA; D: NA; V: TRBV28; J: TRBJ1-2; DNA: TGTGCCAGCAGTCCCGCCGGGACCGACTATGGCTACACCTTC; CDR3: CASSPAGTDYGYTF